Below, 24 T cell receptor beta chains from the same sample are listed, as sequenced in a study of STAT5B mutations in CD4+ large granular lymphocyte leukemia. Using immunoSEQ multiplex PCR, the repertoire was profiled, and TCRdb retains in-frame clones only, with some absent. The table includes almost 30,000 clones, 65% to 85% detected once. Sequenced sample: CD4+ T cells from blood buffy coats. The receptor set was obtained from a human donor in good health.

The CDR3 here is CASSSGTVNTEAFF. The CDR3 DNA reads as TGTGCCAGCAGCTCCGGGACGGTGAACACTGAAGCTTTCTTT. The genes are TRBV7-2 and TRBJ1-1; D perhaps matches TRBD1 (5 bases). The germline gives CDR1 SGHTA, CDR2 FQGNSA. CDR3 length: 14 amino acids. V lost 4 bases and J lost 0, with 9 bases in between.

This clone was counted only a few times. The rearrangement uses TRBV18 and TRBJ1-1; D unresolved. Germline V gives CDR1 KGHSH, CDR2 LQKENI. Trimming cost V 3 bases and J 4 bases, with 12 bases left between them. This CDR3 is 14 amino acids long. The CDR3 loop reads CASSPREIGTEAFF. The CDR3 nucleotides are TGTGCCAGCTCACCCCGTGAGATCGGCACTGAAGCTTTCTTT.

In its sample, this clone was seen a few times. The CDR3 loop reads CASSQEQGWDYGYTF. DNA of the CDR3: TGCGCCAGCAGCCAAGAACAGGGGTGGGACTATGGCTACACCTTC. This chain joins TRBV4-1 and TRBJ1-2; 7 bases are a match to TRBD1. Unmatched junction bases numbered 4, after V lost 0 bases and J lost 3 bases. Germline V gives CDR1 MGHRA, CDR2 YSYEKL. The CDR3 length is 15 residues.

This rearrangement joins TRBV18 to TRBJ1-4; 7 bases map to TRBD1. CDR3 size: 14 residues. The V segment lost 3 bases and the J segment 7 bases; nucleotides outside the gene matches: 5. CDR1 KGHSH and CDR2 LQKENI come from the germline V gene. The CDR3 here is CASSPRDSSEKLFF. The CDR3 DNA follows: TGTGCCAGCTCACCCCGGGACAGTTCTGAAAAACTGTTTTTT.

The chain couples TRBV7-2 to TRBJ2-3, with D tentatively TRBD1 (5 bases). Germline loops: CDR1 SGHTA, CDR2 FQGNSA. V was clipped by 2 bases and J by 6 bases, with 18 bases between them. The CDR3 runs to 16 residues. The CDR3 sequence is CASSLRQGLSGDTQYF. The CDR3 bases are TGTGCCAGCAGCTTACGGCAGGGTTTATCAGGGGATACGCAGTATTTT.

J is TRBJ2-7 and V is TRBV7-9; the D gene is possibly TRBD2 (5 bases). The V end was cut by 4 bases, the J end by 3 bases, with 19 bases between. The CDR3 spans 16 residues. Germline V gives CDR1 SEHNR, CDR2 FQNEAQ (reference sequence). CDR3 sequence reads: CASSSSSIGRDYEQYV. CDR3 bases: TGTGCCAGCAGCTCTTCTAGCATCGGAAGGGACTACGAGCAGTACGTC.

In this sample, this clone turned up once. The V and J genes are TRBV2 and TRBJ1-2, with D possibly TRBD1 on 5 matching bases. CDR1 and CDR2 from the germline V gene are SNHLY and FYNNEI. The V and J ends lost 0 bases and 5 bases respectively, with 13 bases between them. The CDR3 contains 15 residues. The CDR3 protein is CASSEAGGLRYGYTF. The CDR3 nucleotides are TGTGCCAGCAGTGAAGCGGGGGGTTTGCGATATGGCTACACCTTC.

Only a few counts were recorded for this clone. The V and J genes are TRBV6-1 and TRBJ1-1; no definite D call. This CDR3 is 13 amino acids long. V was trimmed by 0 bases and J by 4 bases, leaving 6 bases between them. From germline, CDR1 is MNHNS and CDR2 SASEGT. The CDR3 DNA reads as TGTGCCAGCAGTGAAGCTCGAGGCACTGAAGCTTTCTTT. Translated: CASSEARGTEAFF.

The V gene is TRBV21-1, the J gene TRBJ1-6; TRBD1 is the table's D call, not checked against the DNA. TRBV21-1 is marked as a pseudogene. CDR3 size: 17 residues. CDR3 region: CASSKKRGLSYNSPLHF. For the CDR3, the DNA is TGTGCCAGCAGCAAAAAGAGGGGGCTTTCCTATAATTCACCCCTCCACTTT.

The chain employs TRBV16 and TRBJ1-3; D is undetermined. V dropped 0 bases and J dropped 0 bases, with 6 bases sitting between them. Per the germline V gene, CDR1 is KGHSY and CDR2 is FQNENV. This CDR3 is 15 amino acids long. The CDR3 region has the DNA TGTGCCAGCAGCCAATCGTCCCCCTCTGGAAACACCATATATTTT. It specifies CASSQSSPSGNTIYF. Together with reference TRBV16 and TRBJ1-3, the CDR3 gives the full variable domain: GEEVAQTPKHLVRGEGQKAKLYCAPIKGHSYVFWYQQVLKNEFKFLISFQNENVFDETGMPKERFSAKCLPNSPCSLEIQATKLEDSAVYFCASSQSSPSGNTIYFGEGSWLTVV.

This chain connects TRBV29-1 to TRBJ1-4, with D unresolved. The V gene's germline CDR1 is SQVTM and CDR2 ANQGSEA. This CDR3 comprises 13 residues. Trimming took off 0 bases at V and 9 bases at J, with 11 bases between the two ends. CDR3 protein: CSVEEGGSQKLFF. CDR3 in DNA: TGCAGCGTTGAAGAGGGTGGATCACAAAAACTGTTTTTT.

The chain carries TRBV27 and TRBJ2-2; 14 positions agree with TRBD2. Germline trimming cut 6 bases from V and 4 bases from J; bases unmatched to any gene: 7. Germline V gene sequence: CDR1 MNHEY, CDR2 SMNVEV (reference sequence). This CDR3 contains 17 residues. The CDR3: CASRRLAGGRSTGELFF. In nucleotides, the CDR3 is TGTGCCAGCAGGAGACTAGCGGGGGGGCGGAGCACCGGGGAGCTGTTTTTT.

The gene calls are TRBV7-8 and TRBJ2-2, with D hard to call. Germline values: CDR1 SGHVS, CDR2 FQNEAQ. Trimming shortened V by 0 bases and J by 6 bases, and 2 bases separated the two germline ends. The CDR3 has 12 residues. The CDR3 region has the DNA TGTGCCAGCAGCTTAGCGGCCGGGGAGCTGTTTTTT. Its protein product is CASSLAAGELFF.

This clone has only a few counts. The J gene is TRBJ2-7, the V gene TRBV19; possible D gene TRBD1, 5 bases. Germline lookup yields CDR1 LNHDA and CDR2 SQIVND (reference sequence). V lost 5 bases and J 4 bases, leaving 12 bases between the germline ends. The CDR3 covers 13 residues. In DNA form, the CDR3 reads TGTGCCAGTAGTCTAGGGGCTACATACGAGCAGTACTTC. Translating gives CASSLGATYEQYF.

The chain has TRBV2 and TRBJ1-1; perhaps TRBD1 as D (5 bases). This CDR3 is built from 13 residues. Trimming cost V 6 bases and J 0 bases, with 8 bases left between them. Germline CDR1 reads SNHLY; CDR2 reads FYNNEI. The CDR3 spells CASRAGVNTEAFF. CDR3 DNA sequence: TGTGCCAGCAGGGCGGGGGTGAACACTGAAGCTTTCTTT.

This clone showed up just a few times. This chain links TRBV2 with TRBJ2-7, with D possibly TRBD1 on 5 matching bases. This CDR3 spans 12 amino acids. V was pared by 6 bases and J by 3 bases, with 9 bases between. Germline V gene data show CDR1 as SNHLY and CDR2 as FYNNEI. The CDR3 DNA is TGTGCCAGCAGCCTCACAGGCTACGAGCAGTACTTC. Translated, it gives CASSLTGYEQYF.

The chain joins TRBV2 to TRBJ2-7; D is perhaps TRBD1 or TRBD2 (6 bases each). Trimming took 8 bases from V and 9 from J, leaving 17 bases between them. Germline V CDR1 and CDR2: SNHLY, FYNNEI. The CDR3 has 12 amino acids. The CDR3 spells CASEGGARVQYF. The CDR3 region has the DNA TGTGCCAGCGAGGGGGGTGCTCGAGTGCAGTACTTC.

This chain links TRBV6-5 with TRBJ1-3; 7 positions match TRBD1. The CDR3 extends over 13 amino acids. With V trimmed by 6 bases and J by 5 bases, 4 bases remained unmatched. Germline CDR1 MNHEY, CDR2 SVGAGI. CDR3 DNA: TGTGCCAGCAGCCGGGACAGAAGAAACACCATATATTTT. It encodes CASSRDRRNTIYF.

This chain uses TRBV7-9 with TRBJ2-3; D is unclear. V lost 1 base to trimming and J lost 4 bases, with 15 bases between them. Germline-derived CDR1 and CDR2 are SEHNR and FQNEAQ (reference sequence). This CDR3 region has 16 residues. CDR3 in DNA: TGTGCCAGCAGCTTAGTTGCCCCTCGGGCTGCAGATACGCAGTATTTT. Residues: CASSLVAPRAADTQYF.

This sequence joins TRBV7-7 and TRBJ1-1; perhaps TRBD1 as D (5 bases). There are 13 residues in the CDR3. V lost 3 bases and J 2 bases, leaving 7 bases between the germline ends. Germline V CDR1 and CDR2: SSHAT, FNYEAQ (reference sequence). The CDR3 protein is CASSLDTNTEAFF. The CDR3 nucleotides read TGTGCCAGCAGCTTGGACACTAACACTGAAGCTTTCTTT.

A few counts support this clone. The rearrangement uses TRBV19 and TRBJ1-4, with D possibly matching TRBD1 (5 bases). V lost 9 bases and J lost 2, with 16 bases in between. Germline V lookup: CDR1 LNHDA, CDR2 SQIVND (reference sequence). This CDR3 is 15 amino acids long. CDR3 nucleotide sequence: TGTGCCAGCAAACCTACCGGGACCACTAATGAAAAACTGTTTTTT. Translation gives CASKPTGTTNEKLFF.

The chain recombines TRBV5-1 with TRBJ1-5, with TRBD1 matching over 7 bases. Germline V lookup: CDR1 SGHRS, CDR2 YFSETQ. V shed 4 bases, J shed 4 bases, and the junction held 5 bases outside the gene matches. This CDR3 is 14 amino acids long. The CDR3 sequence: CASSQTGANQPQHF. In DNA, the CDR3 is TGCGCCAGCAGCCAAACAGGGGCAAATCAGCCCCAGCATTTT.

The chain recombines TRBV21-1 with TRBJ1-4. TRBV21-1 is deemed a pseudogene. The CDR3 spans 18 residues. CDR3 bases: TGTGCCAGGAGCGAGGGGCAGGCGAAACAACCATCATGGGAAAAACTGTTTTTT. Protein sequence: CARSEGQAKQPSWEKLFF.

The CDR3 bases are TGCGCCAGCAGCCAAGGGGGTTACAATGAGCAGTTCTTC. It is translated as CASSQGGYNEQFF. V and J are TRBV4-1 and TRBJ2-1; D ambiguous. Per germline, CDR1 MGHRA and CDR2 YSYEKL. The CDR3 runs 13 residues. Deletions cut 1 base from V and 4 bases from J, with 5 bases between.